The 4 T cell receptor beta chains reported below all come from one sample, sequenced in a study of T cells after posttransplantation cyclophosphamide. Clones were sequenced by immunoSEQ multiplex PCR, and TCRdb holds only the in-frame ones, with some missing. The profile shows tens of thousands of clones, 70% to 90% of them singletons. Input material: PBMCs. All receptors derive from a young man with a blood cancer, CMV-positive, and with a related stem cell donor.

This chain uses TRBV19 with TRBJ2-1; a possible D gene is TRBD2 (7 bases). Germline CDR1 is LNHDA and CDR2 is SQIVND (reference sequence). This CDR3 spans 16 amino acids. Trimming removed 3 bases at V and 1 base at J, with 13 bases between. CDR3 protein: CASSIGGGRSYNEQFF. CDR3 in DNA: TGTGCCAGTAGTATTGGGGGGGGGCGTTCCTACAATGAGCAGTTCTTC.

V is TRBV27 and J is TRBJ1-1; 7 positions match TRBD1. The ends lost 6 bases at V and 3 bases at J; junction bases unmatched: 10. The germline CDR1 and CDR2 sequences are MNHEY and SMNVEV (reference sequence). The CDR3 is 15 amino acids. In DNA, the CDR3 is TGTGCCAGCAGGGCAGGGGGTTTAAGGGACACTGAAGCTTTCTTT. Protein: CASRAGGLRDTEAFF.

The chain recombines TRBV6-6 with TRBJ2-7, with 7 nucleotides matching TRBD1. With V trimmed by 2 bases and J by 5 bases, 9 bases remained unmatched. The CDR3 extends over 15 amino acids. CDR1 and CDR2 from the germline V gene are MNHNY and SVGAGI (reference sequence). CDR3 coding DNA: TGTGCCAGCAGTTACCTCCGAGACAGGGTAGACGAGCAGTACTTC. It specifies CASSYLRDRVDEQYF.

This rearrangement joins TRBV7-3 to TRBJ2-1, with D perhaps TRBD2 (6 bases). This CDR3 spans 15 amino acids. Germline CDR1 and CDR2: SGHTA and FQGTGA. The V end was cut by 1 base, the J end by 2 bases, with 9 bases between. In DNA, the CDR3 is TGTGCCAGCAGCTTAATGGCGGGACCCTACAATGAGCAGTTCTTC. Its translation is CASSLMAGPYNEQFF.